The TCR beta chain described here comes from a study of graft-versus-host responses after intestinal transplantation. Study information: Those transplanted obtained multivisceral, liver-intestinal, or isolated intestinal grafts. Study-level results: GvH clones were found in recipient marrow; some appeared first in ileum or blood.

CDR3 length: 16 amino acids. V lost 5 bases to trimming and J lost 1 base; unmatched junction nucleotides: 8. Germline V gene data show CDR1 as SGHAT and CDR2 as FQDESV (reference sequence). The data were produced by immunoSEQ multiplex PCR, yet TCRdb's version contains in-frame clones alone and is incomplete. The sample lists around 15,000 clones; 80% were seen once. Graft samples were processed, releasing intraepithelial and lamina propria lymphocytes. The table lists this clone with a few counts. The antigen is unknown. This sample comprised ileum tissue, obtained roughly 98 days after intestinal transplant. This receptor was obtained from a human patient who received an intestinal transplant, so some T cells may come from the graft donor. V and J are TRBV11-1 and TRBJ2-7, with 10 bases fitting TRBD1. CDR3 nucleotide sequence: TGTGCCAGCAGCGACCGGGACAGGGGAAAGTCCTACGAGCAGTACTTC. Its translation is CASSDRDRGKSYEQYF. The full variable domain, in which reference TRBV11-1 and TRBJ2-7 provide the parts outside the CDR3, is EAEVAQSPRYKITEKSQAVAFWCDPISGHATLYWYRQILGQGPELLVQFQDESVVDDSQLPKDRFSAERLKGVDSTLKIQPAELGDSAMYLCASSDRDRGKSYEQYFGPGTRLTVT.